A selection of T cell receptor beta chains follows, all from one sample in a study of lymphopenia after photon versus proton radiotherapy. Sequenced by immunoSEQ multiplex PCR; TCRdb stores in-frame clones only, minus some. The data show approximately 91,000 clones, with over 70% seen just once and under 1.5% held by the top ten. The material sequenced was peripheral blood, taken from a patient treated with proton-based radiotherapy. Every receptor here comes from a man in his sixties with pancreatic cancer. The CDR3 runs from the conserved cysteine through the conserved F or W. A D gene is named only where the DNA matches it firmly. Expanded clones get a size class; other rows say once, few or many, or leave the size out.

V	size	J	D	CDR3	DNA
TRBV7-3	NA	TRBJ1-2	NA	CASSPITSGSAYGYTF	TGTGCCAGCAGCCCCATTACTTCGGGCTCGGCCTATGGCTACACCTTC
TRBV6-5	NA	TRBJ1-1	TRBD1	CASSYGTGGMNTEAFF	TGTGCCAGCAGTTACGGGACAGGTGGTATGAACACTGAAGCTTTCTTT
TRBV28	NA	TRBJ2-1	TRBD2	CASMGLTLGTTSYNEQFF	TGTGCCAGCATGGGGCTGACGCTGGGGACTACCTCCTACAATGAGCAGTTCTTC
TRBV6-1	NA	TRBJ1-5	TRBD1	CASSADRERNQPQHF	TGTGCCAGCAGTGCCGACAGGGAACGCAATCAGCCCCAGCATTTT
TRBV25-1	NA	TRBJ1-2	NA	CASSDRAYGYTF	TGTGCCAGCAGTGACAGAGCCTATGGCTACACCTTC
TRBV5-6	NA	TRBJ2-1	NA	CASSLLTSEQFF	TGTGCCAGCAGCTTGTTAACTAGCGAGCAGTTCTTC
TRBV28	NA	TRBJ1-5	NA	CASTQGYSNQPQHF	TGTGCCAGCACCCAGGGTTATAGCAATCAGCCCCAGCATTTT
TRBV27	NA	TRBJ2-1	TRBD2	CASSFSSSGFRDEQFF	TGTGCCAGCAGTTTTAGTAGTAGCGGGTTTCGGGATGAGCAGTTCTTC
TRBV28	NA	TRBJ2-7	NA	CASSLWIQRGYEQYF	TGTGCCAGCAGTTTATGGATACAGCGAGGCTACGAGCAGTACTTC
TRBV4-3	NA	TRBJ2-5	NA	CASSQVPGAEETQYF	TGCGCCAGCAGCCAAGTACCAGGGGCCGAGGAGACCCAGTACTTC
TRBV9	NA	TRBJ2-3	NA	CASSVAYSDTQYF	TGTGCCAGCAGCGTAGCTTATAGTGATACGCAGTATTTT
TRBV5-4	NA	TRBJ2-5	NA	CASSLPSETQYF	TGTGCCAGCAGCTTGCCTAGCGAGACCCAGTACTTC
TRBV21-1	NA	TRBJ2-7	NA	CASNPSRDREQYF	TGTGCCAGCAACCCATCCCGGGATAGGGAGCAGTACTTC
TRBV29-1	NA	TRBJ2-1	TRBD2	CSVEVRGRVSYNEQFF	TGCAGCGTTGAAGTGCGCGGGAGGGTTTCCTACAATGAGCAGTTCTTC
TRBV5-1	NA	TRBJ2-7	TRBD1	CASSLVGQGAEYEQYF	TGCGCCAGCAGCTTGGTGGGACAGGGGGCCGAATACGAGCAGTACTTC
TRBV29-1	NA	TRBJ1-1	NA	CSVVPGNTEAFF	TGCAGCGTTGTTCCCGGGAACACTGAAGCTTTCTTT
TRBV28	NA	TRBJ1-4	TRBD1	CASSLLGTGGPSEKLFF	TGTGCCAGCAGTTTATTGGGGACAGGGGGCCCGAGTGAAAAACTGTTTTTT
TRBV5-1	few	TRBJ1-1	NA	CASRATNTEAFF	TGCGCCAGCAGAGCGACAAACACTGAAGCTTTCTTT
TRBV15	NA	TRBJ1-4	TRBD1	CATSKGTGGRVGEKLFF	TGTGCCACCAGCAAGGGGACAGGGGGAAGGGTTGGTGAAAAACTGTTTTTT
TRBV29-1	NA	TRBJ1-1	NA	CSVDGGLNTEAFF	TGCAGCGTTGATGGGGGACTGAACACTGAAGCTTTCTTT
TRBV18	NA	TRBJ1-3	TRBD1	CASSPPQTGTGLFSGNTIYF	TGTGCCAGCTCACCACCCCAGACCGGGACAGGGCTCTTCTCTGGAAACACCATATATTTT
TRBV7-8	NA	TRBJ2-7	NA	CASSSAVGRREQYF	TGTGCCAGCAGCTCGGCAGTTGGGCGTCGGGAGCAGTACTTC
TRBV7-9	NA	TRBJ1-3	NA	CASSPLDTIYF	TGTGCCAGCAGCCCACTGGACACCATATATTTT
TRBV29-1	NA	TRBJ1-1	NA	CSVEGQKNEAFF	TGCAGCGTTGAGGGACAAAAAAATGAAGCTTTCTTT
TRBV5-1	NA	TRBJ1-3	NA	CASSLARQDSGNTIYF	TGCGCCAGCAGCTTGGCCCGACAGGACTCTGGAAACACCATATATTTT
TRBV10-3	NA	TRBJ2-7	TRBD1	CAITETGAGYEQYF	TGTGCCATCACCGAGACAGGGGCGGGGTACGAGCAGTACTTC
TRBV30	NA	TRBJ1-5	NA	CAWSSGSNQPQHF	TGTGCCTGGAGTTCAGGGTCGAATCAGCCCCAGCATTTT
TRBV6-6	once	TRBJ2-1	TRBD1	CASSYNTGTGYNEQFF	TGTGCCAGCAGTTATAATACCGGGACAGGATATAATGAGCAGTTCTTC
TRBV27	NA	TRBJ1-5	NA	CASSFGQQNSNQPQHF	TGTGCCAGCAGTTTTGGTCAACAGAATAGCAATCAGCCCCAGCATTTT
TRBV7-8	NA	TRBJ2-7	TRBD2	CASSLVETSGIYEQYF	TGTGCCAGCAGCTTAGTTGAAACTAGCGGGATCTACGAGCAGTACTTC
TRBV5-8	NA	TRBJ1-3	NA	CASAGGRRISGNTIYF	TGTGCCAGCGCGGGGGGAAGAAGGATCTCTGGAAACACCATATATTTT
TRBV5-5	NA	TRBJ1-1	NA	CASSFSDGTEAFF	TGTGCCAGCAGCTTCAGTGACGGGACTGAAGCTTTCTTT
TRBV5-1	NA	TRBJ2-4	NA	CASSSPGAKNIQYF	TGCGCCAGCAGCTCTCCAGGGGCCAAAAACATTCAGTACTTC
TRBV19	once	TRBJ2-1	NA	CASSRLNGDNEQFF	TGTGCCAGTAGTAGGCTGAACGGAGACAATGAGCAGTTCTTC
TRBV10-3	NA	TRBJ1-2	NA	CAISESMGDGYTF	TGTGCCATCAGTGAGTCGATGGGGGATGGCTACACCTTC
TRBV7-9	few	TRBJ2-5	TRBD1	CASSDLRTGELETQYF	TGTGCCAGCAGCGACCTCAGGACAGGGGAGCTGGAGACCCAGTACTTC
TRBV30	NA	TRBJ2-7	NA	CAWSLHNYEQYF	TGTGCCTGGAGTCTTCATAACTACGAGCAGTACTTC
TRBV9	once	TRBJ1-4	NA	CASSVGGSNEKLFF	TGTGCCAGCAGCGTTGGGGGGTCTAATGAAAAACTGTTTTTT
TRBV28	NA	TRBJ1-5	NA	CASRAQGGHQPQHF	TGTGCCAGCCGGGCGCAAGGCGGCCATCAGCCCCAGCATTTT
TRBV2	NA	TRBJ2-5	TRBD1	CASSDTGEETQYF	TGTGCCAGCAGTGATACAGGGGAGGAGACCCAGTACTTC
TRBV6-5	NA	TRBJ1-1	NA	CASSYAQGNTEAFF	TGTGCCAGCAGTTACGCCCAGGGGAACACTGAAGCTTTCTTT
TRBV7-2	NA	TRBJ1-1	TRBD1	CASSLVQGAGTEAFF	TGTGCCAGCAGCTTAGTTCAGGGGGCGGGCACTGAAGCTTTCTTT
TRBV9	NA	TRBJ2-7	NA	CASSPGTRPSSEQYF	TGTGCCAGCTCACCCGGGACCCGGCCATCTTCCGAGCAGTACTTC
TRBV30	NA	TRBJ1-4	NA	CAWSFGGGGEKLFF	TGTGCCTGGAGTTTCGGGGGAGGAGGTGAAAAACTGTTTTTT
TRBV4-1	NA	TRBJ1-1	NA	CASSQPTQNTEAFF	TGCGCCAGCAGCCAGCCTACGCAGAACACTGAAGCTTTCTTT
TRBV11-3	NA	TRBJ1-1	NA	CASSLATWQEAFF	TGTGCCAGCAGCTTAGCGACATGGCAAGAAGCTTTCTTT
TRBV5-6	NA	TRBJ2-1	NA	CASSVGILEQFF	TGTGCCAGCAGCGTCGGGATCCTTGAGCAGTTCTTC
TRBV9	NA	TRBJ2-7	TRBD2	CASSGRESPAYEQYF	TGTGCCAGCAGCGGGCGGGAGAGCCCGGCCTACGAGCAGTACTTC
TRBV7-8	NA	TRBJ1-1	TRBD1	CASSTRTGLNTEAFF	TGTGCCAGCAGCACCCGGACAGGTCTCAACACTGAAGCTTTCTTT
TRBV30	few	TRBJ1-3	NA	CAWKGGGNTIYF	TGTGCCTGGAAGGGAGGAGGAAACACCATATATTTT
TRBV4-2	NA	TRBJ1-1	NA	CASSQDLLGTAEAFF	TGTGCCAGCAGCCAGGACCTTTTGGGGACCGCTGAAGCTTTCTTT
TRBV6-5	NA	TRBJ2-1	TRBD2	CASSYSMTSGGEQFF	TGTGCCAGCAGTTATTCCATGACCAGCGGGGGTGAGCAGTTCTTC
TRBV30	NA	TRBJ2-4	TRBD2	CAWSKGGGIAKNIQYF	TGTGCCTGGAGTAAGGGCGGGGGTATAGCCAAAAACATTCAGTACTTC
TRBV7-8	once	TRBJ2-1	TRBD2	CASSPPGLTYNEQFF	TGTGCCAGCAGCCCCCCGGGACTAACGTACAATGAGCAGTTCTTC